Presented here are 10 T cell receptor beta chains from one specimen sequenced in a study of sequential checkpoint blockade in melanoma (dated by TCRdb to the late 2010s). The treatment or condition tag for this specimen amounts to: randomized to nivolumab then ipilimumab (arm A) or the reverse (arm B). Receptor libraries were prepared by the immunoSEQ multiplex PCR assay. TCRdb limited this immuneACCESS table to in-frame rearrangements with V and J called. A share of clones is missing; checked studies link under half to unresolved V genes, and the rest is unexplained. The sample includes approximately 3,000 clones, with about 18% observed a single time. In total, the top ten clones hold just over 14% of the sample. The specimen comprised tumor tissue (inferred from file names), sampled from a patient given nivolumab and ipilimumab in sequence. The receptors were gathered from a human donor with melanoma.

The chain joins TRBV19 to TRBJ2-7; 9 bases line up with TRBD1. V dropped 3 bases and J dropped 5; count of bases not matched to a gene: 11. The CDR3 length is 16 residues. Per the germline V gene, CDR1 is LNHDA and CDR2 is SQIVND (reference sequence). CDR3 protein: CASSIQIGTGRNEQYF. The CDR3 nucleotides read TGTGCCAGTAGTATTCAAATCGGGACAGGGAGGAACGAGCAGTACTTC.

This clone appeared a few times. The V gene is TRBV7-1, the J gene TRBJ2-7; no clear D. TRBV7-1 is known as an ORF, though its function is uncertain. V dropped 3 bases and J dropped 3 bases, with 9 bases sitting between them. The CDR3 spans 13 residues. CDR3 loop: CASSSSFGYEQYF. CDR3 coding DNA: TGTGCCAGCAGCTCCTCTTTCGGCTACGAGCAGTACTTC.

The sample holds a few counts of this clone. V and J are TRBV25-1 and TRBJ2-2; 7 nucleotides agree with TRBD2. The CDR3 length is 17 residues. V shed 2 bases, J shed 4 bases, and the junction held 10 bases outside the gene matches. Germline V gene data show CDR1 as MGHDK and CDR2 as SYGVNS. The CDR3 nucleotides are TGTGCCAGCAGTGAAGGTGGGAGCGGGGTGGCCACCGGGGAGCTGTTTTTT. Translating it yields CASSEGGSGVATGELFF.

The chain links TRBV9 to TRBJ2-5, with 10 bases fitting TRBD2. The trim removed 0 bases at V and 4 bases at J, leaving 15 bases unmatched. CDR1 and CDR2 from the germline V gene are SGDLS and YYNGEE. This CDR3 spans 19 amino acids. CDR3 in DNA: TGTGCCAGCAGCGTAGGGCGGGCTAGCGGGGGCTCACTCGGAGAGACCCAGTACTTC. It yields the protein CASSVGRASGGSLGETQYF. The variable domain in full, with the rest retrieved from reference TRBV9 and TRBJ2-5, is DSGVTQTPKHLITATGQRVTLRCSPRSGDLSVYWYQQSLDQGLQFLIQYYNGEERAKGNILERFSAQQFPDLHSELNLSSLELGDSALYFCASSVGRASGGSLGETQYFGPGTRLLVL.

This clone was recorded a few times. The V and J genes are TRBV28 and TRBJ2-7; D gene ambiguous. This CDR3 contains 15 residues. The ends were cut back, 10 bases at V and 3 bases at J, with 22 bases in the middle. Germline-derived CDR1 and CDR2 are MDHEN and SYDVKM. This CDR3 reads CATQWSGGRLYEQYF. CDR3 coding DNA: TGTGCCACCCAGTGGTCGGGCGGCCGTCTCTACGAGCAGTACTTC.

There are a few counts of this clone. V gene TRBV28 combines with J gene TRBJ1-1; no reliable D call. Germline lookup yields CDR1 MDHEN and CDR2 SYDVKM. This CDR3 has 17 amino acids. V was shortened by 1 base and J by 0 bases, with 15 bases between the two germline ends. The CDR3 DNA is TGTGCCAGCAGTTTATCGGCGGGGAGTGACATGAACACTGAAGCTTTCTTT. Residues: CASSLSAGSDMNTEAFF.

This clone was detected a few times. This rearrangement joins TRBV29-1 to TRBJ2-5, with 11 bases matching TRBD2. The CDR3 totals 14 residues. Trimming cost V 6 bases and J 4 bases; bases outside gene matches: 7. The germline V gene encodes CDR1 SQVTM and CDR2 ANQGSEA. In nucleotides, the CDR3 is TGCAGCGTATCCATAGCGGGGGGGAGAGAGACCCAGTACTTC. Its translation is CSVSIAGGRETQYF.

This clone has ten or more counts. CDR3 in DNA: TGTGCCAGCAGCTTACAGTCAGAGTCGGGGACCCAGTACTTC. Translating gives CASSLQSESGTQYF. The chain links TRBV11-3 to TRBJ2-5; D unresolved. This CDR3 spans 14 amino acids. CDR1 and CDR2 (germline): SGHNT, YENEEA. Between the trimmed V and J ends, which lost 2 bases and 7 bases, there was a span of 14 bases.

This clone appeared a few times. This chain connects TRBV6-8 to TRBJ2-1; the match to TRBD2 covers 12 bases. Germline loops: CDR1 MNHGY, CDR2 SAAAGT. This CDR3 is 15 amino acids long. The V segment lost 6 bases and the J segment 6 bases; nucleotides outside the gene matches: 6. In DNA, the CDR3 is TGTGCCAGCAGCCCACAGGGACTAGCGGGCAATGAGCAGTTCTTC. Protein sequence: CASSPQGLAGNEQFF.

The chain has TRBV6-8 and TRBJ1-2; D ambiguous. Germline loops: CDR1 MNHGY, CDR2 SAAAGT. The V and J ends lost 6 bases and 8 bases respectively, with 13 bases between them. This CDR3 has 12 residues. The CDR3 DNA sequence: TGTGCCAGCAGACACTTGGCGGAGGGCTACACCTTC. Translated: CASRHLAEGYTF.